This TCR beta chain stems from a study of PD-L1 blockade in urothelial cancer. The V gene's germline CDR1 is SGHRS and CDR2 YFSETQ. J lost 1 base, V lost 0 bases, and 4 bases had no gene match. The CDR3 covers 15 residues. To note about this clone: Different DNA sequences within this sample yield the same CDR3.

The assay was immunoSEQ multiplex PCR, and TCRdb's table has in-frame clones only and misses some. The profile shows around 100,000 clones, around 90% of them singletons. Described time point: pretreatment peripheral blood. V usage is TRBV5-1 and J usage is TRBJ2-7, with 7 bases fitting TRBD1. The sample in question was PBMCs, obtained around atezolizumab (anti-PD-L1) treatment. The source of this sequence is a man in his 60s with urothelial cancer. CDR3 sequence (DNA): TGCGCCAGCAGCTTGGGAGGGACAGTTTCCTACGAGCAGTACTTC. This sequence encodes CASSLGGTVSYEQYF.